Listed below are T cell receptor beta chains from one sample, sequenced in a study of early T cells in non-severe SARS-CoV-2 infection. TCRdb recomputed calls from the 5' RACE reads with MiXCR, one row per CDR3 protein. The sample holds tens of thousands of distinct CDR3 sequences, about 4.5% seen once. Sequenced: whole blood. The receptors come from an adult who was a healthcare worker with PCR-confirmed SARS-CoV-2 infection or an uninfected control (not recorded which). CDR3s include the opening cysteine and the closing phenylalanine or tryptophan. Not all rows give a size; the values are once, few, many and, for expanded clones, a class.

j_gene,abundance,v_gene,CDR3aa
TRBJ2-2,many,TRBV27,CASSPIPPPSGLLTGELFF
TRBJ2-1,many,TRBV27,CASSLFQPGSSYNEQFF
TRBJ2-7,few,TRBV9,CASSVATEPYEQYF
TRBJ2-6,many,TRBV20-1,CSGVGASGANVLTF
TRBJ1-1,many,TRBV28,CASSPMSPTGGAFF
TRBJ2-7,many,TRBV2,CASSDVVGIEQYF
TRBJ2-1,-,TRBV11-2,CASSLSTSGGVYNEQFF
TRBJ1-2,many,TRBV29-1,CSVVAEGGYTF
TRBJ2-7,many,TRBV12-3/TRBV12-4,CASSFGTGVLQF
TRBJ1-1,many,TRBV29-1,CSVATGLGTEAFF
TRBJ2-7,few,TRBV7-2,CASNLMGYYEQYF
TRBJ2-6,many,TRBV28,CASSLQTGANVLTF
TRBJ2-7,medium-sized,TRBV9,CASSVGQGTYEQYF
TRBJ1-5,many,TRBV7-2,CASSLVAGGGNQPQHF
TRBJ2-1,-,TRBV20-1,CSARGLADNEQFF
TRBJ1-1,-,TRBV6-6,CASFGHKNTEAFF
TRBJ1-1,few,TRBV6-5,CASSYSAEGTEAFF
TRBJ2-7,many,TRBV12-3/TRBV12-4,CASRRAGGTYEQYF
TRBJ2-4,many,TRBV6-6,CASSNPTTGVGTKNIQYF
TRBJ2-1,few,TRBV29-1,CSSRTVYNEQFF
TRBJ2-7,-,TRBV5-3,CARSVGLAGAYEQYF
TRBJ1-1,many,TRBV5-6,CASSLVAGGMNTEAFF